Listed below are T cell receptor beta chains from one sample, sequenced in a study of T-cell memory formation after mild COVID-19. One entry per CDR3 protein results from TCRdb running MiXCR on the 5' RACE reads. The sample has 300,000 to 400,000 distinct CDR3 sequences; around 15% are singletons. The sample comprised PBMCs or a T cell subset sorted from them (not recorded which). The source of these receptors is a man aged 18 to 35 who had mild COVID-19 (a few samples of this study predate the infection). Cell type and time point are not known. Both conserved end residues are part of each CDR3. A D gene is named only where the DNA matches it firmly. A row's size may be missing; if present it is once, few, many or a size class.

size	J	D	V	DNA	CDR3
few	TRBJ1-6	NA	TRBV7-9	TGTGCCAGCAGCTTTCAGGGCAGGAATTCACCCCTCCACTTT	CASSFQGRNSPLHF
NA	TRBJ1-1	NA	TRBV4-1	TGCGCCAGCAGCCGGACTCCAGGAGGCTTGGTTGAAGCTTTCTTT	CASSRTPGGLVEAFF
NA	TRBJ1-5	NA	TRBV29-1	TGCAGCGTTGGGCTGGACTACAATCAGCCCCAGCATTTT	CSVGLDYNQPQHF
NA	TRBJ2-7	NA	TRBV28	TGTGCCAGCAGCTCCGGGACACTATACGAGCAGTACTTC	CASSSGTLYEQYF
many	TRBJ2-7	NA	TRBV9	TGTGCCAGCAGCGAGGGCGGATACGAGCAGTACTTC	CASSEGGYEQYF
many	TRBJ1-2	NA	TRBV12-3/TRBV12-4	TGTGCCAGCAGTGGGGTCCAGGCAGCTGGCTACACCTTC	CASSGVQAAGYTF
NA	TRBJ1-1	NA	TRBV7-9	TGTGCCAGCAGCCTACCCGGCGACACTGAAGCTTTCTTT	CASSLPGDTEAFF
few	TRBJ2-5	TRBD2	TRBV11-2	TGTGCCAGCAGCCGCGGGGGGGCCGAGACCCAGTACTTC	CASSRGGAETQYF
few	TRBJ1-1	NA	TRBV2	TGTGCCAGCAAGCTGGATATGAGGAGCACTGAAGCTTTCTTT	CASKLDMRSTEAFF
NA	TRBJ1-1	NA	TRBV3-1	TGTGCCAGCAGCCATTCGGGGATGAACACTGAAGCTTTCTTT	CASSHSGMNTEAFF
NA	TRBJ1-5	TRBD1	TRBV12-3/TRBV12-4	TGTGCCAGCAGCACCGACAGGGCAAATCAGCCCCAGCATTTT	CASSTDRANQPQHF
NA	TRBJ1-5	TRBD1	TRBV18	TGTGCCAGCACGACAGGGAACAGCAATCAGCCCCAGCATTTT	CASTTGNSNQPQHF
NA	TRBJ1-2	TRBD1	TRBV2	TGTGCCAGCAGTAAATCGGGACAGATTAACTATGGCTACACCTTC	CASSKSGQINYGYTF
few	TRBJ2-5	NA	TRBV5-1	TGCGCCAGCAGCTTGCTGACAGTTGGGGGAGAGACCCAGTACTTC	CASSLLTVGGETQYF
few	TRBJ1-5	NA	TRBV2	TGTGCCAGCAGTGATCGTAGCGGGAACCAGCCCCAGCATTTT	CASSDRSGNQPQHF
few	TRBJ1-1	NA	TRBV4-1	TGCGCCAGCAGAGGTTGGGCCCGGGCTAACACTGAAGCTTTCTTT	CASRGWARANTEAFF
few	TRBJ2-1	NA	TRBV24-1	TGTGCCACCAGTGATTGGGGCATGAGCTCCTACAATGAGCAGTTCTTC	CATSDWGMSSYNEQFF
NA	TRBJ2-6	NA	TRBV5-1	TGCGCCAGCAACGACGGGAACGCTGGGGCCAACGTCCTGACTTTC	CASNDGNAGANVLTF
NA	TRBJ2-5	TRBD2	TRBV7-2	TGTGCCAGCAGCCCTAGCGGGGACGGGACCCAGTACTTC	CASSPSGDGTQYF
NA	TRBJ1-4	NA	TRBV10-3	TGTGCCATCAGTGAGTCGACAGTGTCTAATGAAAAACTGTTTTTT	CAISESTVSNEKLFF
few	TRBJ2-3	NA	TRBV29-1	TGCAGCGTGAACGAGGGGATGATCGGCGCGGTAGATACGCAGTATTTT	CSVNEGMIGAVDTQYF
few	TRBJ1-6	NA	TRBV20-1	TGCAGTGCTAGCAGGGAACGAAATTCACCCCTCCACTTT	CSASRERNSPLHF
NA	TRBJ2-1	TRBD2	TRBV4-3	TGCGCCAGCAGCCAAACAAGGACTAGCGGGGGTAATGAGCAGTTCTTC	CASSQTRTSGGNEQFF
medium-sized	TRBJ2-3	NA	TRBV12-3/TRBV12-4	TGTGCCAGCGAGTTATACGCGGGGTCAGATACGCAGTATTTT	CASELYAGSDTQYF
NA	TRBJ2-2	TRBD2	TRBV11-2	TGTGCCAGCAGCTTAGGGGAGAGACTAGCGGGGCCCCCTATAAACACCGGGGAGCTGTTTTTT	CASSLGERLAGPPINTGELFF
NA	TRBJ2-2	NA	TRBV19	TGTGCCAGTAGTGGAACCGGGGAGCTGTTTTTT	CASSGTGELFF
many	TRBJ2-2	NA	TRBV7-2	TGTGCCAGCAGCTCCCAGGGTACCGGGGAGCTGTTTTTT	CASSSQGTGELFF
few	TRBJ2-1	NA	TRBV7-9	TGTGCCAGCATGACAGGTCCGGTTGATGAGCAGTTCTTC	CASMTGPVDEQFF
NA	TRBJ1-3	TRBD1	TRBV29-1	TGCAGCGCTCGACAGGGGTCTGGAAACACCATATATTTT	CSARQGSGNTIYF
NA	TRBJ1-1	TRBD1	TRBV9	TGTGCCAGCAGCGCGAAGGGAGGGGGCTCGTCTGAAGCTTTCTTT	CASSAKGGGSSEAFF
few	TRBJ2-1	NA	TRBV20-1	TGCAGTGCTATCGGTACAGGGCAGACGTACAATGAGCAGTTCTTC	CSAIGTGQTYNEQFF
NA	TRBJ1-3	NA	TRBV20-1	TGCAGTGCTAGAGAGGCAGGGGCAGGAGGAAACACCATATATTTT	CSAREAGAGGNTIYF
many	TRBJ2-1	NA	TRBV2	TGTGCCACCTCCGCTAACAATGAGCAGTTCTTC	CATSANNEQFF
few	TRBJ2-5	NA	TRBV27	TGTGCCAGCAGTTGGTCCCAAGGGGGGCGAGAGACCCAGTACTTC	CASSWSQGGRETQYF
few	TRBJ2-1	TRBD1	TRBV4-3	TGCGCCAGCAGCCAGGACAGGGGGCTCTCGAATGAGCAGTTCTTC	CASSQDRGLSNEQFF
few	TRBJ1-5	NA	TRBV6-2/TRBV6-3	TGTGCCAGCTCCTCCTACGTGGATCAGCCCCAGCATTTT	CASSSYVDQPQHF
few	TRBJ1-1	NA	TRBV7-6	TGTGCCAGCAGCCACAGAACCAACACTGAAGCTTTCTTT	CASSHRTNTEAFF
few	TRBJ1-4	NA	TRBV19	TGTGCCAGTAGTTCCGGGACAAACGCCGTCGGTGAAAAACTGTTTTTT	CASSSGTNAVGEKLFF
NA	TRBJ2-7	NA	TRBV14	TGTGCCAGCAGCCAACTGGCAGGGGCGCTGACGCAGTACTTC	CASSQLAGALTQYF
NA	TRBJ2-7	NA	TRBV4-3	TGCGCCAGCAGCCCCACAACACTGTCAGACGTATACTTC	CASSPTTLSDVYF
NA	TRBJ2-2	NA	TRBV25-1	TGTGCCACTTCCCGAATGGGGGCGGCCACCGGGGAGCTGTTTTTT	CATSRMGAATGELFF
NA	TRBJ1-1	TRBD1	TRBV9	TGTGCCAGCAGTACAGGGGTCGAGGACACTGAAGCTTTCTTT	CASSTGVEDTEAFF
once	TRBJ2-7	NA	TRBV4-1	TGCGCCAGCAGCCAAGATCAAGGGGGGTCGGCCTACGAGCAGTACTTC	CASSQDQGGSAYEQYF